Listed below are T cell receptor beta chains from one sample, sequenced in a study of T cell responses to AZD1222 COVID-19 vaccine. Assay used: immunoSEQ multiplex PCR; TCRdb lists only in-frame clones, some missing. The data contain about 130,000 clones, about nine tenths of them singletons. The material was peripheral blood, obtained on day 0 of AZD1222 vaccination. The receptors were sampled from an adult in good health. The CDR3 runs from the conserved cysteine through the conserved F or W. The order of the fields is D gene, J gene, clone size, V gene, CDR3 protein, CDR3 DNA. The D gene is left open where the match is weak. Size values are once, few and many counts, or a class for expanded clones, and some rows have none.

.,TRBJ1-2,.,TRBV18,CASSPPTSGSGYGYTF,TGTGCCAGCTCACCACCTACTTCAGGATCCGGCTATGGCTACACCTTC
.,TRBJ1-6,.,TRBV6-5,CASTRSGQVNSPLHF,TGTGCCAGCACCCGGTCCGGACAAGTAAATTCACCCCTCCACTTT
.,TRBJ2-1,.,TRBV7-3,CASSLNQGPGYQFF,TGTGCCAGCAGCTTAAATCAGGGCCCCGGATATCAGTTCTTC
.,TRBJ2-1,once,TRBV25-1,CASSEYGKMRDEQFF,TGTGCCAGCAGTGAATATGGAAAGATGCGGGATGAGCAGTTCTTC
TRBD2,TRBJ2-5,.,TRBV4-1,CASSQGVGGQETQYF,TGCGCCAGCAGCCAAGGAGTGGGAGGGCAAGAGACCCAGTACTTC
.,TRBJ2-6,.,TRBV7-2,CASSFSGSGANVLTF,TGTGCCAGCAGCTTTTCCGGCTCTGGGGCCAACGTCCTGACTTTC
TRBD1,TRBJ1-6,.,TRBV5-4,CASSKDRLFNSPLHF,TGTGCCAGCAGCAAGGACAGGCTTTTCAATTCACCCCTCCACTTT
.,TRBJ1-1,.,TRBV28,CASADIYTEAFF,TGTGCCAGCGCAGACATTTACACTGAAGCTTTCTTT
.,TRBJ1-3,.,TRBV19,CATQDSLSGNTIYF,TGTGCCACCCAGGACAGTCTCTCTGGAAACACCATATATTTT
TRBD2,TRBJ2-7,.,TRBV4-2,CASSHSGGGHPYEQYF,TGTGCCAGCAGCCACTCTGGGGGAGGGCACCCCTACGAGCAGTACTTC
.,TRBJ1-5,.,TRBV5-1,CASSLDVNQPQHF,TGCGCCAGCAGCCTGGACGTAAATCAGCCCCAGCATTTT
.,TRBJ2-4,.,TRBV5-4,CASSPSKGAKNIQYF,TGTGCCAGCAGTCCTTCAAAGGGGGCCAAAAACATTCAGTACTTC
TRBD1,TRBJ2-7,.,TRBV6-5,CASSLLRDRPYEQYF,TGTGCCAGCAGTTTACTCCGGGACAGACCCTACGAGCAGTACTTC
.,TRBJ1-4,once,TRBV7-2,CASSFDGTRTEKLFF,TGTGCCAGCAGCTTTGACGGGACCAGGACTGAAAAACTGTTTTTT